The 32 T cell receptor beta chains presented below share a single source sample, sequenced in a study of blood T cell repertoires in COVID-19. TCRdb keeps only in-frame clones here, not all; method: immunoSEQ multiplex PCR. The sample includes some 250,000 clones, approximately 87% of them seen just once. The sample was peripheral blood. The receptor source for this set is a man in his 60s with acute or convalescent COVID-19.

The chain combines TRBV5-6 with TRBJ1-4, with D perhaps matching TRBD1 (5 bases). V lost 4 bases and J 12 bases, leaving 19 bases between the germline ends. CDR3 size: 14 residues. CDR1 and CDR2 (germline): SGHDT, YYEEEE. CDR3 in amino acids: CASSVGTALEQLFF. In DNA, the CDR3 is TGTGCCAGCAGCGTAGGGACTGCCCTCGAGCAACTGTTTTTT.

The V and J genes are TRBV3-1 (or the pseudogene TRBV3-2) and TRBJ2-3, with 7 positions matching TRBD1. Germline V gene sequence: CDR1 LGHDT, CDR2 YNNKEL (reference sequence). Trimming cost V 4 bases and J 8 bases; bases outside gene matches: 6. This CDR3 is built from 13 residues. CDR3 residues: CASSPRTGATQYF. The CDR3 DNA sequence: TGTGCCAGCAGCCCCCGGACAGGAGCTACGCAGTATTTT.

This chain links TRBV27 with TRBJ1-2, with 7 nucleotides matching TRBD1. Germline CDR1 is MNHEY and CDR2 is SMNVEV (reference sequence). The ends lost 2 bases at V and 3 bases at J; junction bases unmatched: 6. CDR3 size: 15 residues. The chain's CDR3 is CASSLIGGEDYGYTF. CDR3 DNA: TGTGCCAGCAGTTTAATAGGGGGCGAAGACTATGGCTACACCTTC.

V usage is TRBV28 and J usage is TRBJ2-2, with 12 bases lining up with TRBD2. CDR3 length: 18 amino acids. Germline trimming cut 6 bases from V and 6 bases from J; bases unmatched to any gene: 14. Per germline, CDR1 MDHEN and CDR2 SYDVKM. CDR3 nucleotide sequence: TGTGCCAGCAGCCTCCAGGGACTAGCGGGTTCTCGGTCCGGGGAGCTGTTTTTT. The encoded protein is CASSLQGLAGSRSGELFF.

This clone was observed once. The chain couples TRBV6-5 to TRBJ2-3; 7 bases map to TRBD2. Looked up from germline, CDR1 is MNHEY and CDR2 is SVGAGI. The ends lost 2 bases at V and 6 bases at J; junction bases unmatched: 5. This CDR3 has 14 amino acids. As DNA, the CDR3 is TGTGCCAGCAGTTACGGGGCGGGAGCCGATACGCAGTATTTT. Residues: CASSYGAGADTQYF.

The genes are TRBV5-1 and TRBJ1-4, with a tentative D call TRBD1 (5 bases). Germline CDR1 and CDR2: SGHRS and YFSETQ. Trimming took off 4 bases at V and 0 bases at J, with 10 bases between the two ends. This CDR3 has 15 amino acids. The CDR3 loop is CASSTSTATNEKLFF. CDR3 DNA: TGCGCCAGCAGCACTTCGACAGCAACTAATGAAAAACTGTTTTTT.

This clone came up once. The chain has TRBV11-2 and TRBJ2-2; D possibly corresponds to TRBD2 (5 bases). Germline V lookup: CDR1 SGHAT, CDR2 FQNNGV. This CDR3 contains 14 residues. V was clipped by 2 bases and J by 6 bases, with 10 bases between them. The CDR3 nucleotides are TGTGCCAGCAGCTTAACTAGAGCCCCCGGGGAGCTGTTTTTT. It codes for CASSLTRAPGELFF.

The sample holds one count of this clone. The rearrangement links TRBV5-6 to TRBJ2-7, with a tentative D call TRBD2 (6 bases). Germline V gene data show CDR1 as SGHDT and CDR2 as YYEEEE. The CDR3 loop spans 17 amino acids. Trimming left V 3 bases short and J 4 bases short, with 23 bases between. CDR3 DNA: TGTGCCAGCAGCTCCCGGGGCGGGGAGGCGCTCGGGTACGAGCAGTACTTC. It is translated as CASSSRGGEALGYEQYF.

The J gene is TRBJ1-3, the V gene TRBV4-1, with D uncertain. Germline loops: CDR1 MGHRA, CDR2 YSYEKL. V shed 0 bases and J shed 0 bases, with 12 bases lying between them. The CDR3 has 17 amino acids. The CDR3 bases are TGCGCCAGCAGCCAAGATCAAACGAGTTTCTCTGGAAACACCATATATTTT. Its translation is CASSQDQTSFSGNTIYF.

The chain recombines TRBV27 with TRBJ2-1; 10 bases align to TRBD2. V lost 5 bases and J lost 4; bases outside the gene matches: 8. Germline V gene sequence: CDR1 MNHEY, CDR2 SMNVEV (reference sequence). The CDR3 consists of 16 residues. The CDR3 DNA sequence: TGTGCCAGCAGTACTCTAGCGGGAGCCTTTTACAATGAGCAGTTCTTC. Its translation is CASSTLAGAFYNEQFF.

This clone came up a few times. The gene calls are TRBV5-1 and TRBJ2-7, with D unresolved. The CDR3 has 13 amino acids. CDR1 SGHRS and CDR2 YFSETQ come from the germline V gene. Trimming cost V 8 bases and J 3 bases, with 15 bases left between them. CDR3: CASYDTADYEQYF. The CDR3 DNA reads TGCGCCAGTTATGACACGGCTGACTACGAGCAGTACTTC.

The V and J genes are TRBV7-9 and TRBJ1-1; D remains ambiguous. Germline CDR1 reads SEHNR; CDR2 reads FQNEAQ (reference sequence). V was cut by 5 bases and J by 6 bases, with 10 bases left in between. The CDR3 contains 12 residues. The CDR3 DNA is TGTGCCAGCAGCAACTACTTTGCTGAAGCTTTCTTT. As protein: CASSNYFAEAFF.

This rearrangement joins TRBV7-2 to TRBJ2-2, with 7 positions matching TRBD1. Germline values: CDR1 SGHTA, CDR2 FQGNSA. The CDR3 runs 15 residues. After removal of 4 bases from V and 3 bases from J, the junction contained 5 bases not matched to a gene. In nucleotides, the CDR3 is TGTGCCAGCAGCTCCGGACAGGCCTACACCGGGGAGCTGTTTTTT. Protein sequence: CASSSGQAYTGELFF.

This chain joins TRBV2 and TRBJ1-1; D is unclear. The V gene's germline CDR1 is SNHLY and CDR2 FYNNEI. CDR3 length: 13 amino acids. Trimming removed 6 bases from V and 3 bases from J, with 11 bases in between. For the CDR3, the DNA is TGTGCCAGCAGGGGCGAGTCATACACTGAAGCTTTCTTT. It translates to CASRGESYTEAFF.

This chain uses TRBV28 with TRBJ2-5, with 8 bases that match TRBD2. This CDR3 is built from 15 residues. Germline CDR1 is MDHEN and CDR2 is SYDVKM. The J segment lost 4 bases and the V segment lost 5 bases, leaving 9 bases of the junction unmatched. The CDR3 loop is CASSPTGLGVETQYF. The CDR3 nucleotides are TGTGCCAGCAGTCCTACGGGACTAGGGGTAGAGACCCAGTACTTC. Complete variable domain (other parts from reference TRBV28 and TRBJ2-5): DVKVTQSSRYLVKRTGEKVFLECVQDMDHENMFWYRQDPGLGLRLIYFSYDVKMKEKGDIPEGYSVSREKKERFSLILESASTNQTSMYLCASSPTGLGVETQYFGPGTRLLVL.

The table lists this clone with a few counts. The chain has TRBV21-1 and TRBJ1-4; no check of the table's D call, TRBD1, against the DNA was made. TRBV21-1 is a listed pseudogene. The CDR3 runs 15 residues. The CDR3 region has the DNA TGTGCCAGCAGCGACTACAGGGGGCAAGGGGAAAAACTGTTTTTT. Protein product: CASSDYRGQGEKLFF.

The genes are TRBV18 and TRBJ1-3; no firm D call. There are 14 residues in the CDR3. V lost 6 bases and J 0 bases, leaving 9 bases between the germline ends. Germline V CDR1 and CDR2: KGHSH, LQKENI. The CDR3 loop is CASSKADSGNTIYF. CDR3 sequence (DNA): TGTGCCAGCTCCAAGGCGGACTCTGGAAACACCATATATTTT. The whole variable domain, remainder taken from reference TRBV18 and TRBJ1-3, is NAGVMQNPRHLVRRRGQEARLRCSPMKGHSHVYWYRQLPEEGLKFMVYLQKENIIDESGMPKERFSAEFPKEGPSILRIQQVVRGDSAAYFCASSKADSGNTIYFGEGSWLTVV.

This clone was found a few times. This sequence joins TRBV13 and TRBJ2-7; D perhaps matches TRBD1 (5 bases). CDR1 PRHDT and CDR2 FYEKMQ come from the germline V gene (reference sequence). There are 20 residues in the CDR3. V dropped 5 bases and J dropped 3 bases, with 32 bases sitting between them. The CDR3 region is CASSRLTPLVGSGSDYEQYF. The CDR3 DNA sequence: TGTGCCAGCAGCCGTTTAACCCCGCTGGTTGGGTCAGGGTCGGACTACGAGCAGTACTTC.

The J gene is TRBJ2-7, the V gene TRBV6-1; no clear D. CDR3 length: 15 amino acids. CDR1 is MNHNS and CDR2 is SASEGT in the germline V gene. Trimming cost V 5 bases and J 0 bases, with 14 bases left between them. The CDR3 loop reads CASSLPPGSSYEQYF. The CDR3, as DNA: TGTGCCAGCAGTCTCCCCCCCGGTAGCTCCTACGAGCAGTACTTC.

This chain connects TRBV27 to TRBJ1-1, with a weak D call TRBD1 (6 bases). Per germline, CDR1 MNHEY and CDR2 SMNVEV (reference sequence). The V gene lost 2 bases and the J gene lost 3 bases, with 13 bases spanning the gap. The CDR3 extends over 15 amino acids. CDR3 residues: CASSLEPGADTEAFF. CDR3 DNA sequence: TGTGCCAGCAGTTTAGAACCAGGGGCGGACACTGAAGCTTTCTTT.

Only a few counts were recorded for this clone. The chain carries TRBV12-3 or TRBV12-4 and TRBJ2-7; maybe TRBD2 (5 bases). This CDR3 is 13 amino acids long. Trimming removed 3 bases from V and 4 bases from J, with 10 bases in between. The CDR3 DNA reads as TGTGCCAGCAGTTTGGGCGAGCGGTACGAGCAGTACTTC. It is translated as CASSLGERYEQYF.

The J gene is TRBJ1-2, the V gene TRBV7-8, with 8 nucleotides matching TRBD1. Unmatched junction bases numbered 11, after V lost 1 base and J lost 10 bases. Germline-derived CDR1 and CDR2 are SGHVS and FQNEAQ. This CDR3 has 15 residues. In DNA, the CDR3 is TGTGCCAGCAGCTTAGTTAATGGCGGACAGGGAGACTACACCTTC. Translated: CASSLVNGGQGDYTF.

The chain joins TRBV21-1 to TRBJ1-3; the table calls TRBD1, which could not be checked here. TRBV21-1 is tagged as a pseudogene. The CDR3 is 14 residues long. This CDR3 is CASRTTGPGNTIYF. The DNA of the CDR3 is TGTGCCAGCAGAACCACAGGGCCTGGAAACACCATATATTTT.

The rearrangement links TRBV5-1 to TRBJ2-5; the D gene is possibly TRBD1 (5 bases). Germline lookup yields CDR1 SGHRS and CDR2 YFSETQ. Trimming left V 5 bases short and J 1 base short, with 24 bases between. The CDR3 extends over 18 amino acids. CDR3 sequence reads: CASRIVPAPGPFQETQYF. For the CDR3, the DNA is TGCGCCAGCAGAATTGTACCGGCGCCAGGGCCTTTCCAAGAGACCCAGTACTTC. Filled out from reference TRBV5-1 and TRBJ2-5, the complete variable domain reads KAGVTQTPRYLIKTRGQQVTLSCSPISGHRSVSWYQQTPGQGLQFLFEYFSETQRNKGNFPGRFSGRQFSNSRSEMNVSTLELGDSALYLCASRIVPAPGPFQETQYFGPGTRLLVL.

Only a few counts were recorded for this clone. The V gene is TRBV9, the J gene TRBJ1-1, with unresolved D. The germline V gene encodes CDR1 SGDLS and CDR2 YYNGEE. The CDR3 length is 15 residues. The V end lost 2 bases, the J end lost 3 bases, and 14 bases lay between the germline ends. The CDR3 reads CASSVTTDIYTEAFF. DNA of the CDR3: TGTGCCAGCAGCGTGACAACCGACATCTACACTGAAGCTTTCTTT.

The chain links TRBV7-9 to TRBJ1-1; no firm D call. V was trimmed by 5 bases and J by 1 base, leaving 14 bases between them. Germline V gene lookup returns CDR1 SEHNR and CDR2 FQNEAQ (reference sequence). There are 15 residues in the CDR3. Here the CDR3 DNA reads TGTGCCAGCAGCATAACGTCTGGCCGGAACACTGAAGCTTTCTTT. This sequence encodes CASSITSGRNTEAFF. Full variable domain (remainder filled in from reference TRBV7-9 and TRBJ1-1): DTGVSQNPRHKITKRGQNVTFRCDPISEHNRLYWYRQTLGQGPEFLTYFQNEAQLEKSRLLSDRFSAERPKGSFSTLEIQRTEQGDSAMYLCASSITSGRNTEAFFGQGTRLTVV.

The chain carries TRBV4-3 and TRBJ2-2; 11 bases are shared with TRBD1. CDR1 is LGHNA and CDR2 is YSLEER in the germline V gene. Germline trimming cut 0 bases from V and 4 bases from J; bases unmatched to any gene: 7. CDR3 length: 18 amino acids. The CDR3 nucleotides are TGCGCCAGCAGCCAAGATCGGGGGACAGGGGGACTCACCGGGGAGCTGTTTTTT. Encoded protein: CASSQDRGTGGLTGELFF.

CDR3 nucleotide sequence: TGTGCCAGCAGCTTAGATCACCAGGGTGGTGAAGCTTTCTTT. This sequence encodes CASSLDHQGGEAFF. The chain joins TRBV7-2 to TRBJ1-1, with a weak D call TRBD1 (5 bases). The germline V and J ends were trimmed by 1 base and 7 bases, with 13 bases remaining between them. The CDR3 contains 14 residues. Germline V lookup: CDR1 SGHTA, CDR2 FQGNSA.

The chain is built from TRBV6-5 and TRBJ2-7; 10 bases match TRBD2. The CDR3 covers 14 residues. CDR1 and CDR2 from the germline V gene are MNHEY and SVGAGI. Unmatched junction bases numbered 3, after V lost 2 bases and J lost 5 bases. This chain's CDR3 is CASSYGTSADEQYF. The CDR3 region has the DNA TGTGCCAGCAGTTACGGGACTAGCGCGGACGAGCAGTACTTC.

This chain joins TRBV10-2 and TRBJ2-1, with 7 bases matching TRBD1. Looked up from germline, CDR1 is WSHSY and CDR2 is SAAADI. CDR3 length: 12 amino acids. The trim removed 8 bases at V and 5 bases at J, leaving 3 bases unmatched. In nucleotides, the CDR3 is TGCGCCAGCGGGGACAGCCACAATGAGCAGTTCTTC. Its translation is CASGDSHNEQFF.

This rearrangement joins TRBV5-8 to TRBJ2-1; D gene unclear. The CDR3 length is 14 residues. Germline V gene lookup returns CDR1 SGHTS and CDR2 YDEGEE. Trimming pared 4 bases from V and 5 bases from J, leaving 13 bases between. The CDR3 loop reads CASSPVVPDNEQFF. For the CDR3, the DNA is TGTGCCAGCAGCCCAGTCGTTCCCGACAATGAGCAGTTCTTC.

This chain uses TRBV14 with TRBJ2-1; 7 bases align to TRBD2. The germline gives CDR1 SGHDN, CDR2 FVKESK. This CDR3 has 10 amino acids. Trimming removed 9 bases from V and 14 bases from J; junction bases left unmatched: 7. As DNA, the CDR3 is TGTGCCAGGACGAGCGGGGCGGAGTTCTTC. It translates to CARTSGAEFF.